This TCR beta chain was sequenced in a study of immune evolution from preneoplasia to lung adenocarcinoma. On this clone: Its antigen remains unidentified.

General observations from the study: From normal lung to invasive adenocarcinoma, top clone frequencies appeared to decrease.

Patients had resection in Japan or China between about 2013 and 2018. Two lung cancer pathologists independently confirmed each histologic diagnosis. Measured with immunoSEQ multiplex PCR; TCRdb has only the in-frame clones, and not every one. The sample consists of approximately 3,600 clones, roughly 75% of them appearing once. The sample consisted of FFPE adjacent normal lung tissue. The TCR originated in a person between 60 and 79 years old with lung adenocarcinoma.

The CDR3 bases are TGTGCCAGCAGCTGGGATCAGGGGAGGACAGATACGCAGTATTTT. Translated: CASSWDQGRTDTQYF. The chain carries TRBV5-4 and TRBJ2-3; D may correspond to TRBD1 or TRBD2 (6 bases each). V gave up 3 bases and J gave up 3 bases, with 14 bases separating them. The CDR3 covers 15 residues. CDR1 SGHNT and CDR2 YYREEE come from the germline V gene (reference sequence).